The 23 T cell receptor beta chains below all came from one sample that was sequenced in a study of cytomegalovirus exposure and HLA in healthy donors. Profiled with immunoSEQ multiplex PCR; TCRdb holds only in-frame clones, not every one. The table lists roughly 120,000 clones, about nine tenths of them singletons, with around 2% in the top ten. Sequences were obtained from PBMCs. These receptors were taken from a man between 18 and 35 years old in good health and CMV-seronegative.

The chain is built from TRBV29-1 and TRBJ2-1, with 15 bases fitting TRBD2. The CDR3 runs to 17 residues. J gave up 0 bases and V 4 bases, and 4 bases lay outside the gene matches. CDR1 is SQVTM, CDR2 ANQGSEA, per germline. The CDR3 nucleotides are TGCAGCGTTGTGGGGACTAGCGGGAGGACCTCCTACAATGAGCAGTTCTTC. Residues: CSVVGTSGRTSYNEQFF.

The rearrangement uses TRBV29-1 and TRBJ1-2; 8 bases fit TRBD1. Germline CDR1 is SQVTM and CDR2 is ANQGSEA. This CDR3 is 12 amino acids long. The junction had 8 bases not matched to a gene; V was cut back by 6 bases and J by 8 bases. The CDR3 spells CSVPDREGGYTF. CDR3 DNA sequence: TGCAGCGTCCCGGACAGGGAGGGCGGCTACACCTTC.

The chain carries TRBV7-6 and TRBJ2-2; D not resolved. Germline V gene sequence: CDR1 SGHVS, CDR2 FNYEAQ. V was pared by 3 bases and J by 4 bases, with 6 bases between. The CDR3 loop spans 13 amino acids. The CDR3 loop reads CASSLSFTGELFF. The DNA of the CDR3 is TGTGCCAGCAGCTTGAGTTTCACCGGGGAGCTGTTTTTT.

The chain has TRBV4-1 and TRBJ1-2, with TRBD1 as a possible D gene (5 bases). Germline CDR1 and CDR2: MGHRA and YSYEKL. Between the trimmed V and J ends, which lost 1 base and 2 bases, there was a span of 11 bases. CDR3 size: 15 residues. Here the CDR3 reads CASSQGAGLNYGYTF. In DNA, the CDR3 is TGCGCCAGCAGCCAAGGGGCAGGGTTGAACTATGGCTACACCTTC.

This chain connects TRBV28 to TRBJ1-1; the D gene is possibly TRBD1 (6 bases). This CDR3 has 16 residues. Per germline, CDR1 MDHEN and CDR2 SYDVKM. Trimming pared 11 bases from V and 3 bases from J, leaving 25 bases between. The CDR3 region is CAGTSRGAGEYTEAFF. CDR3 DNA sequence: TGTGCCGGGACATCCCGGGGGGCGGGAGAGTACACTGAAGCTTTCTTT.

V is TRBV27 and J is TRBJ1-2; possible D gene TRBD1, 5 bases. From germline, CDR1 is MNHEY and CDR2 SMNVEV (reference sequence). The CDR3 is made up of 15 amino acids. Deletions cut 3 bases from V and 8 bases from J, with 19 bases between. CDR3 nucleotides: TGTGCCAGCAGTTTTCTCGAGTCGCAGGGTGACGGCTACACCTTC. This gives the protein CASSFLESQGDGYTF.

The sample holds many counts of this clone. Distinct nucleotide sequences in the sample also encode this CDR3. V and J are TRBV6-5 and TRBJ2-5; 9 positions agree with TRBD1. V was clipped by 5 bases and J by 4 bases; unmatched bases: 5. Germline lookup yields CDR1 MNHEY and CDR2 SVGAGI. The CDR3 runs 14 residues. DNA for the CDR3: TGTGCCAGCAGTACCACAGGGGGCCGAGAGACCCAGTACTTC. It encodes CASSTTGGRETQYF.

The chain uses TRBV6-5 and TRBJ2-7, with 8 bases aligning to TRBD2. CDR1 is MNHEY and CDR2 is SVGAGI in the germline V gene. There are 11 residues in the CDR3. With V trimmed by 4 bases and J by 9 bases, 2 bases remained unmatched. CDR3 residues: CASSLAGRQYF. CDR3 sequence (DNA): TGTGCCAGCAGTTTAGCGGGGAGGCAGTACTTC.

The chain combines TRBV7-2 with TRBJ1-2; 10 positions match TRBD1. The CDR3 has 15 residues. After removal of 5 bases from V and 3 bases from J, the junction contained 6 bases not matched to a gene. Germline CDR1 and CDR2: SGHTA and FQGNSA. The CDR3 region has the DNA TGTGCCAGCAGCCCCCGGACAGGGGGGGACTATGGCTACACCTTC. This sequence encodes CASSPRTGGDYGYTF.

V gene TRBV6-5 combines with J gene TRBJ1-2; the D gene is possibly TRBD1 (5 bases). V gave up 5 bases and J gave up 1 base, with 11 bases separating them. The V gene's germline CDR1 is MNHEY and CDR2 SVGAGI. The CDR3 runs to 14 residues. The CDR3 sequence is CASSDRGINYGYTF. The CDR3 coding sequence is TGTGCCAGCAGTGACCGGGGGATTAACTATGGCTACACCTTC.

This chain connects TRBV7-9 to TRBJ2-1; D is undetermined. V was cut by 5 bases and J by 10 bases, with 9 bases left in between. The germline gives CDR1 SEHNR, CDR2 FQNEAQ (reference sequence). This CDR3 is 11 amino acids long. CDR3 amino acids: CASSPLQEQFF. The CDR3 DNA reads TGTGCCAGCAGCCCCCTTCAGGAGCAGTTCTTC.

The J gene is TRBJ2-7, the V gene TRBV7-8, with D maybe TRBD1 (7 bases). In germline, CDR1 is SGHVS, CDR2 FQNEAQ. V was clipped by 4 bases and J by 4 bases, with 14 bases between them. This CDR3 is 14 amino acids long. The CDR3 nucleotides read TGTGCCAGCAGCTCGGCGGGACAGCTATACGAGCAGTACTTC. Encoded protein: CASSSAGQLYEQYF.

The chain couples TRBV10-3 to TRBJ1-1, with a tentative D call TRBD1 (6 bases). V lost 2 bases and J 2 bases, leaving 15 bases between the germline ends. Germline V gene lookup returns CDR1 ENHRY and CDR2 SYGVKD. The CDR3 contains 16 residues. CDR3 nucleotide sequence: TGTGCCATCAGTGAGGCTACAGGGAGGGGAAACACTGAAGCTTTCTTT. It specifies CAISEATGRGNTEAFF.

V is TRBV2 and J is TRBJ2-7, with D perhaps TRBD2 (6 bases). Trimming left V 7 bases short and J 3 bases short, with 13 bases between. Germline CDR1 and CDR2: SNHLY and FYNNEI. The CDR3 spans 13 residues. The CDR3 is CASNLGGFYEQYF. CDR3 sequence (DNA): TGTGCCAGCAATTTAGGAGGGTTCTACGAGCAGTACTTC.

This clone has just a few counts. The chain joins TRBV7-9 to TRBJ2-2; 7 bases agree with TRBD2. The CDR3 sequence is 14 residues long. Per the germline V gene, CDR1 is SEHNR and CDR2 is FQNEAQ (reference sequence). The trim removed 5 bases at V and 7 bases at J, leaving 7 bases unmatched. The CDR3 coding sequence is TGTGCCAGCAGCCACGCCGCGGGAGTCGGGGAGCTGTTTTTT. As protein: CASSHAAGVGELFF.

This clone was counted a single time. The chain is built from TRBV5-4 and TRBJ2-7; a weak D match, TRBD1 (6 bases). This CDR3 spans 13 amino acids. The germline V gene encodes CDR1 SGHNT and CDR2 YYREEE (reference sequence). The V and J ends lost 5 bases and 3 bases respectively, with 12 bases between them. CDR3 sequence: CASSRDTDYEQYF. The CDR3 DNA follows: TGTGCCAGCAGTCGGGACACAGACTACGAGCAGTACTTC.

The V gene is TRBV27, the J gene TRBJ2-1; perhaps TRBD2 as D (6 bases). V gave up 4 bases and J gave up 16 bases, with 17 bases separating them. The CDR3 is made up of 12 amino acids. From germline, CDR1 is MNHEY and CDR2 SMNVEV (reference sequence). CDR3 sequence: CASSSLSGGPFF. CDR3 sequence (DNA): TGTGCCAGCAGTTCCCTATCAGGAGGGCCCTTCTTC.

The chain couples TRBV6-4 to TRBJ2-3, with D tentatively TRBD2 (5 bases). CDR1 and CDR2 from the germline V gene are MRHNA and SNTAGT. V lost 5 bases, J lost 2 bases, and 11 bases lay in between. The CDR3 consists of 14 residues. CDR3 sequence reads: CASSTRSFTDTQYF. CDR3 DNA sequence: TGTGCCAGCAGTACTAGGTCTTTCACAGATACGCAGTATTTT.

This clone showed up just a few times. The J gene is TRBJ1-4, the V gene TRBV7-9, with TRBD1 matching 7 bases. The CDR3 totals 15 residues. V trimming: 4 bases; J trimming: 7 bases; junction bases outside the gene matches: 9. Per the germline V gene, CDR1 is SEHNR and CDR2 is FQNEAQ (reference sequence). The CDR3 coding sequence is TGTGCCAGCAGCTCGACAGGGCACGATAGTGAAAAACTGTTTTTT. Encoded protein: CASSSTGHDSEKLFF. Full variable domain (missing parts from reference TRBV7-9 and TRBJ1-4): DTGVSQNPRHKITKRGQNVTFRCDPISEHNRLYWYRQTLGQGPEFLTYFQNEAQLEKSRLLSDRFSAERPKGSFSTLEIQRTEQGDSAMYLCASSSTGHDSEKLFFGSGTQLSVL.

The chain's CDR3 is CASSHSRNTIYF. The CDR3 region has the DNA TGTGCCAGCAGCCACAGTAGAAACACCATATATTTT. The chain recombines TRBV7-9 with TRBJ1-3; no clear D gene. Germline assignment: CDR1 SEHNR and CDR2 FQNEAQ (reference sequence). The CDR3 has 12 amino acids. The V gene lost 5 bases and the J gene lost 5 bases, with 7 bases spanning the gap.

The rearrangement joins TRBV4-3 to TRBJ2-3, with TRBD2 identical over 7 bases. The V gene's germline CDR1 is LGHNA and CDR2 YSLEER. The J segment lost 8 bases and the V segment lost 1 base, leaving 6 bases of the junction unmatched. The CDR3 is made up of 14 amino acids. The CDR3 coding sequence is TGCGCCAGCAGCCAAGCCCAGGGCGGGGGTACGCAGTATTTT. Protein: CASSQAQGGGTQYF.

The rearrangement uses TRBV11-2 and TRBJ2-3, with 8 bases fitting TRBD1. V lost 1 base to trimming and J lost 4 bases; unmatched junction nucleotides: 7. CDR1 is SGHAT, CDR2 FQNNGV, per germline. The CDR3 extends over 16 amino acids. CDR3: CASSLGRTGYPDTQYF. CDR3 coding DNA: TGTGCCAGCAGCTTAGGGAGGACAGGGTACCCAGATACGCAGTATTTT.

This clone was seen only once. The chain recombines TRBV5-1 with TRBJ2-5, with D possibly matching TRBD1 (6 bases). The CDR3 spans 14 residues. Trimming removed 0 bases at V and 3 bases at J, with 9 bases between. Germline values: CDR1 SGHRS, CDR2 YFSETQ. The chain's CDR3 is CASSLETGKETQYF. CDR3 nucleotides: TGCGCCAGCAGCTTGGAAACAGGGAAAGAGACCCAGTACTTC.